The entry below describes one TCR beta chain. Produced via immunoSEQ multiplex PCR; TCRdb's table is partial and in-frame only. Counted here are around 180,000 clones, roughly 88% occurring once; the ten biggest clones make up roughly 9.1%. This sample is part of a study of blood T cell repertoires in COVID-19. CDR3 length: 15 residues. Germline CDR1 reads SEHNR; CDR2 reads FQNEAQ (reference sequence). V trimming: 5 bases; J trimming: 4 bases; junction bases outside the gene matches: 8. This TCR was sampled from a woman in her twenties or thirties who had recovered from COVID-19. This chain joins TRBV7-9 and TRBJ2-1, with 7 nucleotides matching TRBD2. Sequencing used PBMCs or T cells enriched from blood (not recorded which). The CDR3 region is CASSPNTGGYNEQFF. CDR3 sequence (DNA): TGTGCCAGCAGCCCAAATACGGGGGGTTACAATGAGCAGTTCTTC.